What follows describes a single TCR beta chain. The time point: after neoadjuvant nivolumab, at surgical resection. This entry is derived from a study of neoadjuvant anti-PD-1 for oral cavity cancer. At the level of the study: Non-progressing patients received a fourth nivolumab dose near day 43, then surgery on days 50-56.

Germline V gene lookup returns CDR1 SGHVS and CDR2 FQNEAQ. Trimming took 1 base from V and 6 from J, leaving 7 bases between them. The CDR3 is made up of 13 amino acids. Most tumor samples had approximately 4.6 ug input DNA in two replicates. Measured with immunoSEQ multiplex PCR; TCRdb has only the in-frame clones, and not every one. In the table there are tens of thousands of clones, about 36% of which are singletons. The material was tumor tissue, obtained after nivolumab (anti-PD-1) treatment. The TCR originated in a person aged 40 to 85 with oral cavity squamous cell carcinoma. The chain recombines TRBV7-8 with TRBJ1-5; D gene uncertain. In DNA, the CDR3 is TGTGCCAGCAGCTTAGAGGTAGTTCAGCCCCAGCATTTT. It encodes CASSLEVVQPQHF.